This TCR beta chain was sequenced in a study of T cell responses to AZD1222 COVID-19 vaccine. General observations from the study: Once two AZD1222 doses were given, Spike-specific TCR breadth and depth went up. Researchers report vaccine-associated CD4 TCRs spanning spike, with dominance at 160-218 and 743-854. A reported finding is that nearly half of spike-specific TCRs target unmutated variant regions.

To note about this clone: The antigen is unknown.

The CDR3 runs 16 residues. J gave up 3 bases and V 4 bases, and 7 bases lay outside the gene matches. Germline V CDR1 and CDR2: SGHRS, YFSETQ. Here immunoSEQ multiplex PCR was the method, and the copy in TCRdb shows in-frame clones only, minus some. The sample lists around 120,000 clones; around 89% were seen once. The clonotype was recovered from an adult in good health. The chain couples TRBV5-1 to TRBJ2-1; the match to TRBD1 covers 10 bases. Sequenced here: peripheral blood, sampled on day 0 of MenACWY control vaccination. CDR3 sequence reads: CASSDGTGVNYNEQFF. The CDR3 coding sequence is TGCGCCAGCAGCGACGGGACAGGGGTAAACTACAATGAGCAGTTCTTC.